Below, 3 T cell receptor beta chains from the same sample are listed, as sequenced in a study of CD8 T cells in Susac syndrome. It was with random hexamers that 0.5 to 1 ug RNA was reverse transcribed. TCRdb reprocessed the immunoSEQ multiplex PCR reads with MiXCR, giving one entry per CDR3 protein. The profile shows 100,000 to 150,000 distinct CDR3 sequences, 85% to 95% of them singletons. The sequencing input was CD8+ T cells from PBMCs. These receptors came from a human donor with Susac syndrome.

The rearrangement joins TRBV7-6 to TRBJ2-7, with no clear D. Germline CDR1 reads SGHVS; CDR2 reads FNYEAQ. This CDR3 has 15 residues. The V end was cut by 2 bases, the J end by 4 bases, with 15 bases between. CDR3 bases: TGTGCCAGCAGCTTACCCGAGGACGGCTTATACGAGCAGTACTTC. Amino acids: CASSLPEDGLYEQYF.

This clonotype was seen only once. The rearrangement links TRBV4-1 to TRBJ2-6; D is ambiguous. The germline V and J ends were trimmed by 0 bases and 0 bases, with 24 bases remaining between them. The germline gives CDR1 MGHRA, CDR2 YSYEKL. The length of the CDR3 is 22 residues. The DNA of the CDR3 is TGCGCCAGCAGCCAAGAGCCCGGTGCAAATGCAGCCCCTTTCTCTGGGGCCAACGTCCTGACTTTC. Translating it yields CASSQEPGANAAPFSGANVLTF.

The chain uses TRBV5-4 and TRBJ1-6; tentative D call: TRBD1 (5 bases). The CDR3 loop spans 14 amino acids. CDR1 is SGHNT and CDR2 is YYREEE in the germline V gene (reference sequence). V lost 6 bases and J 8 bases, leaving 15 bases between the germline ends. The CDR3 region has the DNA TGTGCCAGCACCCCTCGGGACGGAGATTCACCCCTCCACTTT. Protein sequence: CASTPRDGDSPLHF.